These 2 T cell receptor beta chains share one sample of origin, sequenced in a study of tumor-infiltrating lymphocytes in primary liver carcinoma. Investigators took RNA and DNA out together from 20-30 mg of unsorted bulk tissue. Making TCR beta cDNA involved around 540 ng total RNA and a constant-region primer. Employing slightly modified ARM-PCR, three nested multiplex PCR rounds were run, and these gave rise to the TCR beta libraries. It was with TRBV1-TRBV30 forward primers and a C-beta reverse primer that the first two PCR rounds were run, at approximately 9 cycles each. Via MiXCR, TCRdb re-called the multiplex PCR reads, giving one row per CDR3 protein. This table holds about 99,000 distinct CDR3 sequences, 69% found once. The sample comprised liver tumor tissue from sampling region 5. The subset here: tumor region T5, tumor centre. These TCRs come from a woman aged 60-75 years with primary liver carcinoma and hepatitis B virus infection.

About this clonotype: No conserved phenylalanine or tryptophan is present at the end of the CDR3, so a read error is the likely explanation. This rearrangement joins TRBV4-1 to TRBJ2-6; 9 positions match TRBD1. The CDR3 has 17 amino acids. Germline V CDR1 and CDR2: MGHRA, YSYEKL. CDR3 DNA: TGCGCCAGCAGCCACGGGACAGGGCCCTCTGGGACCAACGTCCTGACTTAC. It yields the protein CASSHGTGPSGTNVLTY.

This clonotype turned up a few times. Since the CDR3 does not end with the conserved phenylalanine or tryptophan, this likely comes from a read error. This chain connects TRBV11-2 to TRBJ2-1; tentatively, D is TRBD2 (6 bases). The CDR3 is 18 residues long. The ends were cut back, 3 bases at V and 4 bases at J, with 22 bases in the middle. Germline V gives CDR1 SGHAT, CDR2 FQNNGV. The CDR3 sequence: CASSLGGSGRLQYNEQFL. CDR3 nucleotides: TGTGCCAGCAGCTTGGGTGGTAGCGGTAGACTTCAATACAATGAGCAGTTCTTA.